The rows below give T cell receptor beta chains drawn from one sample of a study of T-cell memory formation after mild COVID-19. TCRdb processed the 5' RACE reads anew with MiXCR; each CDR3 protein has one entry. The repertoire holds approximately 51,000 distinct CDR3 sequences, with approximately 9% as singletons. Sequenced material: PBMCs or a T cell subset sorted from them (not recorded which). The source of these receptors is an adult woman who had mild COVID-19 (a few samples of this study predate the infection). Cell type and time point are not known. The CDR3 runs from the conserved cysteine through the conserved F or W. D genes are given only for firm matches. Size tells how often a clone was seen (once, few, many) or the class of an expanded clone, and some rows leave it out.

NA	TRBV12-3/TRBV12-4	TRBJ1-4	TRBD1	TGTGCCAGCGGACAGGGGGCGATTAATGAAAAACTGTTTTTT	CASGQGAINEKLFF
medium-sized	TRBV20-1	TRBJ2-2	NA	TGCAGTGCTAGGAGGGAGGGGGCGACCACCGGGGAGCTGTTTTTT	CSARREGATTGELFF
few	TRBV11-2	TRBJ1-4	NA	TGTGCCAGCAGCCAGTGGGGGGTTAGTGAAAAACTGTTTTTT	CASSQWGVSEKLFF
few	TRBV2	TRBJ1-2	NA	TGTGCCAGCAGTGAAGCGACGGTTGTTCGGTTTGGCAGCAGTAACTATGGCTACACCTTC	CASSEATVVRFGSSNYGYTF
few	TRBV15	TRBJ1-5	TRBD1	TGTGCCACCAGCAGAGATTTCCCGGGACAGAACTTGGATGGGCCCCAGCATTTT	CATSRDFPGQNLDGPQHF
few	TRBV24-1	TRBJ1-1	NA	TGTGCCACCAGTGAGGGAGGGGAAGTGAGCACTGAAGCTTTCTTT	CATSEGGEVSTEAFF
NA	TRBV30	TRBJ1-5	NA	TGTGCCTGGAGACGAGGAATGGGGAATCAGCCCCAGCATTTT	CAWRRGMGNQPQHF
many	TRBV21-1	TRBJ2-3	NA	TGTGCCAGCAGCAAAGATCGCGCCGGAGGGGGCACAGATACGCAGTATTTT	CASSKDRAGGGTDTQYF
many	TRBV12-3/TRBV12-4	TRBJ1-4	NA	TGTGCCAGCAGTGTCGGGGAGCTAAATGAAAAACTGTTTTTT	CASSVGELNEKLFF
many	TRBV20-1	TRBJ2-1	TRBD2	TGCAGTGCTCCTTTTGCGGGAGTGGATGAGCAGTTCTTC	CSAPFAGVDEQFF
many	TRBV7-2	TRBJ2-7	NA	TGTGCCAGCAGCGCGGGACAGCTCTCCTACGAGCAGTACTTC	CASSAGQLSYEQYF